One TCR beta chain is described in this entry. Treatment reported: approximately 18 received Ad26.COV2.S at low or high dose, single or two shots; several received placebo; per-sample allocation not given. Day 63 after the first injection of vaccine or placebo was the sampling time. Generated by immunoSEQ multiplex PCR, the TCRdb table keeps only in-frame clones and is missing some. The sample consists of fewer than 800,000 clones, roughly nine tenths of them appearing once. CDR1 is SGHDT and CDR2 is YYEEEE in the germline V gene. Trimming removed 0 bases at V and 3 bases at J, with 4 bases between. CDR3 length equals 13 residues. This sample is part of a study of Ad26.COV2.S vaccination and SARS-CoV-2 variants.

The chain couples TRBV5-6 to TRBJ2-1; D gene ambiguous. This clonotype was obtained from a person between 18 and 65 years old who received the Ad26.COV2.S COVID-19 vaccine or a placebo. The starting material was peripheral blood, obtained in a trial of Ad26.COV2.S vaccine versus placebo. CDR3 loop: CASSLDIYNEQFF. The CDR3 region has the DNA TGTGCCAGCAGCTTGGACATCTACAATGAGCAGTTCTTC.